Here is one TCR beta chain with its context. These data are taken from a study of cytomegalovirus exposure and HLA in healthy donors. On the study more broadly: Genetic ancestry analysis placed 75% to 85% of the 398 donors that were genotyped in the Caucasian-associated cluster.

The primer mix had 60 Vbeta and 13 Jbeta primers. Measured with immunoSEQ multiplex PCR; TCRdb has only the in-frame clones, and not every one. This table holds about 160,000 clones, less than 90% found once. V dropped 10 bases and J dropped 0 bases, with 15 bases sitting between them. Germline CDR1 and CDR2: MNHNS and SASEGT. The CDR3 is made up of 15 amino acids. The TCR was taken from a man in his forties or fifties in good health and CMV-seropositive. V and J are TRBV6-1 and TRBJ2-2; D might be TRBD1 (5 bases). Specimen: PBMCs. The CDR3, as DNA: TGTGCCATCTCTACCGCCAGGGCGAACACCGGGGAGCTGTTTTTT. It encodes CAISTARANTGELFF.